This T cell receptor beta chain was recovered during a study of vaccination effects on CD4 cells after COVID-19. Only in-frame clones appear in the TCRdb table, and some are missing; sequencing was by immunoSEQ multiplex PCR. The sample has about 14,000 clones, around three quarters seen once. Remarks on this clone: What it binds is unknown.

Notes on the study in general: Small numbers of convalescent patients limited the study. It also lacked early post-infection timepoints.

This CDR3 is built from 13 residues. J gave up 4 bases and V 1 base, and 0 bases lay outside the gene matches. Germline V lookup: CDR1 SGHTA, CDR2 FQGNSA. Antigen-specific CD4+ T cells were expanded (with viral peptide pools) by the ViraFEST assay ahead of sequencing. Culture lasted around eleven days before CD4+ T cell isolation. BNT162b2 vaccine or mRNA-1273 vaccine was given to participants in two doses. None of the vaccinated had previously contracted SARS-CoV-2, and their nucleocapsid antibodies tested negative. Each well held 1.5 million to 2.5 million PBMC cultured with roughly 10 ug/ml peptides and roughly 9 IU/ml IL-2. Fresh IL-2-containing medium replaced half the medium on days 3 and 7.

V is TRBV7-2 and J is TRBJ1-1; TRBD1 agrees at 7 bases. The source of this sequence is a human donor who received a COVID-19 vaccine. Material: CD4+ T cells from PBMCs cultured with SARS-CoV-2 spike peptides, obtained after COVID-19 vaccination. DNA for the CDR3: TGTGCCAGCAGCTTAGACAGGGGCACTGAAGCTTTCTTT. Translation gives CASSLDRGTEAFF.